These 29 T cell receptor beta chains were sequenced from one sample in a study of cytomegalovirus exposure and HLA in healthy donors. Data came from immunoSEQ multiplex PCR; TCRdb stores just in-frame clones and leaves some out. This sample carries 220,000 or so clones, approximately 88% of them seen once, and the ten largest clones take about 14%. The sequenced material came from PBMCs. These receptors were collected from a woman aged 30 to 39 in good health and CMV-seropositive.

The chain is built from TRBV10-2 and TRBJ2-7, with 9 bases lining up with TRBD2. V shed 5 bases, J shed 2 bases, and the junction held 4 bases outside the gene matches. The CDR3 has 14 amino acids. Germline assignment: CDR1 WSHSY and CDR2 SAAADI. This chain's CDR3 is CASSISGSTYEQYF. The CDR3, as DNA: TGCGCCAGCAGTATTAGCGGGAGCACCTACGAGCAGTACTTC.

The table lists this clone with a few counts. The V gene is TRBV7-8, the J gene TRBJ2-7; weak D call: TRBD1 (8 bases). Germline CDR1 SGHVS, CDR2 FQNEAQ. V lost 3 bases to trimming and J lost 6 bases, with 15 bases between them. CDR3 size: 14 residues. CDR3 loop: CASSFRTGRVEQYF. The CDR3 coding sequence is TGTGCCAGCAGCTTCCGGACAGGGAGGGTCGAGCAGTACTTC.

This clone was found once. The chain is built from TRBV4-1 and TRBJ2-2, with TRBD2 as a possible D gene (6 bases). Germline loops: CDR1 MGHRA, CDR2 YSYEKL. V was cut by 0 bases and J by 8 bases, with 19 bases left in between. The CDR3 totals 17 residues. CDR3: CASSQDEGGPMSGELFF. The CDR3, as DNA: TGCGCCAGCAGCCAAGACGAGGGAGGCCCTATGAGTGGGGAGCTGTTTTTT.

The rearrangement joins TRBV9 to TRBJ2-5, with 10 bases that match TRBD2. With V trimmed by 2 bases and J by 1 base, 2 bases remained unmatched. This CDR3 has 15 residues. Germline CDR1 SGDLS, CDR2 YYNGEE. The CDR3 loop reads CASSVSSGSQETQYF. The CDR3 nucleotides are TGTGCCAGCAGCGTTTCTAGCGGGAGCCAAGAGACCCAGTACTTC. Based on the CDR3 plus reference TRBV9 and TRBJ2-5, the full variable domain is DSGVTQTPKHLITATGQRVTLRCSPRSGDLSVYWYQQSLDQGLQFLIQYYNGEERAKGNILERFSAQQFPDLHSELNLSSLELGDSALYFCASSVSSGSQETQYFGPGTRLLVL.

This clone was seen ten or more times. The V gene is TRBV2, the J gene TRBJ2-1; no reliable D call. The V end lost 1 base, the J end lost 13 bases, and 14 bases lay between the germline ends. Germline CDR1 and CDR2: SNHLY and FYNNEI. The CDR3 runs to 13 residues. The CDR3, as DNA: TGTGCCAGCAGTGAAGGCCTGGACGATCCCCAGTTCTTC. Amino acid sequence: CASSEGLDDPQFF.

V is TRBV11-2 and J is TRBJ2-7, with D perhaps matching TRBD1 (6 bases). The V gene lost 4 bases and the J gene lost 0 bases, with 13 bases spanning the gap. CDR3 length equals 15 residues. Germline CDR1 and CDR2: SGHAT and FQNNGV. In DNA form, the CDR3 reads TGTGCCAGCAGCTCTAAACCGGACAGCTCCTACGAGCAGTACTTC. Protein sequence: CASSSKPDSSYEQYF.

The CDR3 nucleotides read TGTGCCGCCGGACTAGCGGGATTACAAGATACGCAGTATTTT. Its protein is CAAGLAGLQDTQYF. The chain joins TRBV18 to TRBJ2-3; 12 bases fit TRBD2. CDR1 KGHSH and CDR2 LQKENI come from the germline V gene. CDR3 length equals 14 residues. The trim removed 11 bases at V and 5 bases at J, leaving 8 bases unmatched. Drawing the rest from reference TRBV18 and TRBJ2-3, the complete variable domain is NAGVMQNPRHLVRRRGQEARLRCSPMKGHSHVYWYRQLPEEGLKFMVYLQKENIIDESGMPKERFSAEFPKEGPSILRIQQVVRGDSAAYFCAAGLAGLQDTQYFGPGTRLTVL.

J is TRBJ1-2 and V is TRBV4-3, with 10 nucleotides matching TRBD1. The CDR3 totals 18 residues. Per germline, CDR1 LGHNA and CDR2 YSLEER. V gave up 0 bases and J gave up 3 bases; unmatched junction bases: 10. This chain's CDR3 is CASSQDPPLTGGDYGYTF. In nucleotides, the CDR3 is TGCGCCAGCAGCCAAGACCCCCCCTTGACAGGGGGCGACTATGGCTACACCTTC.

CDR3 amino acids: CASSQHQGAYEQYF. DNA of the CDR3: TGCGCCAGCAGCCAACATCAGGGGGCCTACGAGCAGTACTTC. The chain employs TRBV4-3 and TRBJ2-7; 7 positions agree with TRBD1. In germline, CDR1 is LGHNA, CDR2 YSLEER. This CDR3 contains 14 residues. J lost 2 bases, V lost 2 bases, and 3 bases had no gene match.

The CDR3: CSVYSRAEPYEQYF. CDR3 coding DNA: TGCAGCGTATACAGTAGGGCGGAGCCCTACGAGCAGTACTTC. The chain carries TRBV29-1 and TRBJ2-7, with no clear D. V was trimmed by 6 bases and J by 2 bases, leaving 17 bases between them. Germline lookup yields CDR1 SQVTM and CDR2 ANQGSEA. The CDR3 is made up of 14 amino acids.

V is TRBV30 and J is TRBJ2-7; no firm D call. The CDR3 consists of 16 residues. Germline CDR1 GTSNPN, CDR2 SVGIG (reference sequence). V was trimmed by 3 bases and J by 3 bases, leaving 21 bases between them. The CDR3 DNA is TGTGCCTGGAGCCCCCGAGGAGTCCGCGCCCGCTACGAGCAGTACTTC. Its translation: CAWSPRGVRARYEQYF.

V gene TRBV4-3 combines with J gene TRBJ2-7; a weak D match, TRBD1 (6 bases). The ends were cut back, 0 bases at V and 3 bases at J, with 15 bases in the middle. Germline V gene lookup returns CDR1 LGHNA and CDR2 YSLEER. The CDR3 spans 16 residues. CDR3 bases: TGCGCCAGCAGCCAAGATAGGTTGGACAGAGGCTACGAGCAGTACTTC. Protein product: CASSQDRLDRGYEQYF.

The chain is built from TRBV5-1 and TRBJ2-4, with a possible D match to TRBD1 (5 bases). Germline-derived CDR1 and CDR2 are SGHRS and YFSETQ. This CDR3 contains 15 residues. V was cut by 4 bases and J by 2 bases, with 13 bases left in between. The CDR3 loop is CASSVTGETKNIQYF. The CDR3 DNA is TGCGCCAGCAGCGTTACAGGTGAAACCAAAAACATTCAGTACTTC. The variable domain in full, with the rest retrieved from reference TRBV5-1 and TRBJ2-4, is KAGVTQTPRYLIKTRGQQVTLSCSPISGHRSVSWYQQTPGQGLQFLFEYFSETQRNKGNFPGRFSGRQFSNSRSEMNVSTLELGDSALYLCASSVTGETKNIQYFGAGTRLSVL.

The CDR3 DNA is TGCGCCAGCAGCTTGCCGTTTGGGCGGGAGGCAAGGTACAATGAGCAGTTCTTC. This translates into CASSLPFGREARYNEQFF. The chain carries TRBV5-1 and TRBJ2-1; 8 nucleotides match TRBD2. The CDR3 consists of 18 residues. CDR1 SGHRS and CDR2 YFSETQ come from the germline V gene. Losses at the gene ends were 1 base for V and 4 bases for J; bases not matched to a gene: 13.

The sample holds a few counts of this clone. The chain carries TRBV11-2 and TRBJ2-6, with 9 bases aligning to TRBD1. The CDR3 is 17 amino acids. Germline CDR1 and CDR2: SGHAT and FQNNGV. V lost 5 bases, J lost 4 bases, and 9 bases stayed unmatched. The CDR3 nucleotides read TGTGCCAGCAGCCCAGGACAGGGGATTCGGGGGGCCAACGTCCTGACTTTC. Protein: CASSPGQGIRGANVLTF.

V gene TRBV30 combines with J gene TRBJ2-5, with TRBD1 identical over 7 bases. Trimming at V came to 0 bases and at J to 4 bases, leaving 2 bases not matched to a gene. The CDR3 spans 13 residues. Germline V CDR1 and CDR2: GTSNPN, SVGIG (reference sequence). The CDR3 here is CAWSVQGTETQYF. The CDR3 coding sequence is TGTGCCTGGAGTGTACAGGGGACAGAGACCCAGTACTTC.

This chain joins TRBV9 and TRBJ2-3, with D possibly being TRBD2 (6 bases). Trimming took off 2 bases at V and 2 bases at J, with 12 bases between the two ends. Per germline, CDR1 SGDLS and CDR2 YYNGEE. There are 15 residues in the CDR3. The CDR3 here is CASSVAGSLTDTQYF. The CDR3, as DNA: TGTGCCAGCAGCGTGGCGGGGTCTCTCACAGATACGCAGTATTTT. The whole variable domain, remainder taken from reference TRBV9 and TRBJ2-3, is DSGVTQTPKHLITATGQRVTLRCSPRSGDLSVYWYQQSLDQGLQFLIQYYNGEERAKGNILERFSAQQFPDLHSELNLSSLELGDSALYFCASSVAGSLTDTQYFGPGTRLTVL.

The V call is TRBV5-1, the J call TRBJ2-7, with D perhaps matching TRBD2 (6 bases). The V gene lost 1 base and the J gene lost 2 bases, with 16 bases spanning the gap. From germline, CDR1 is SGHRS and CDR2 YFSETQ. This CDR3 contains 16 residues. The CDR3 loop is CASSLRGREEAYEQYF. The CDR3 DNA follows: TGCGCCAGCAGCTTGAGAGGCAGGGAGGAGGCCTACGAGCAGTACTTC.

The CDR3 sequence is CAWSLGPAEAFF. CDR3 bases: TGTGCCTGGAGTCTGGGTCCCGCTGAAGCTTTCTTT. This chain connects TRBV30 to TRBJ1-1; D ambiguous. This CDR3 contains 12 residues. CDR1 and CDR2 from the germline V gene are GTSNPN and SVGIG (reference sequence). Trimming stripped 2 bases from V and 6 bases from J, with 10 bases between. Using reference TRBV30 and TRBJ1-1 for the parts outside the CDR3, the full variable domain is SQTIHQWPATLVQPVGSPLSLECTVEGTSNPNLYWYRQAAGRGLQLLFYSVGIGQISSEVPQNLSASRPQDRQFILSSKKLLLSDSGFYLCAWSLGPAEAFFGQGTRLTVV.

The J gene is TRBJ2-7, the V gene TRBV4-3, with TRBD1 identical over 8 bases. V shed 1 base, J shed 3 bases, and the junction held 5 bases outside the gene matches. Germline V CDR1 and CDR2: LGHNA, YSLEER. The CDR3 is made up of 15 amino acids. CDR3 DNA sequence: TGCGCCAGCAGCCAAGGGAGGACAGGGAGCTACGAGCAGTACTTC. Encoded protein: CASSQGRTGSYEQYF.

The chain links TRBV27 to TRBJ2-7; D possibly corresponds to TRBD1 (6 bases). There are 15 residues in the CDR3. From germline, CDR1 is MNHEY and CDR2 SMNVEV (reference sequence). Trimming shortened V by 3 bases and J by 0 bases, and 12 bases separated the two germline ends. The CDR3 sequence: CASSFAPDSSYEQYF. CDR3 sequence (DNA): TGTGCCAGCAGTTTCGCGCCGGACAGCTCCTACGAGCAGTACTTC.

The rearrangement links TRBV11-2 to TRBJ2-7; D remains unclear. Trimming left V 1 base short and J 0 bases short, with 7 bases between. This CDR3 is 14 amino acids long. Germline CDR1 SGHAT, CDR2 FQNNGV. This CDR3 is CASSLAGRSYEQYF. The CDR3 coding sequence is TGTGCCAGCAGCTTAGCGGGCCGCTCCTACGAGCAGTACTTC.

The chain couples TRBV5-1 to TRBJ1-2; perhaps TRBD1 as D (5 bases). V was trimmed by 0 bases and J by 12 bases, leaving 18 bases between them. Germline V gene data show CDR1 as SGHRS and CDR2 as YFSETQ. The CDR3 totals 14 residues. The CDR3 reads CASSLAGTPPKNTF. The CDR3 coding sequence is TGCGCCAGCAGCTTGGCTGGGACTCCACCAAAGAACACCTTC.

This rearrangement joins TRBV5-6 to TRBJ2-1, with a possible D match to TRBD1 (5 bases). Trimming removed 1 base at V and 5 bases at J, with 7 bases between. Germline-derived CDR1 and CDR2 are SGHDT and YYEEEE. This CDR3 is built from 13 residues. The CDR3 loop is CASSLTGHNEQFF. CDR3 nucleotides: TGTGCCAGCAGCTTGACAGGACACAATGAGCAGTTCTTC. The full variable domain, completed using reference TRBV5-6 and TRBJ2-1, is DAGVTQSPTHLIKTRGQQVTLRCSPKSGHDTVSWYQQALGQGPQFIFQYYEEEERQRGNFPDRFSGHQFPNYSSELNVNALLLGDSALYLCASSLTGHNEQFFGPGTRLTVL.

V gene TRBV2 combines with J gene TRBJ2-1, with D hard to call. Trimming took 10 bases from V and 5 from J, leaving 12 bases between them. This CDR3 region has 12 residues. Germline CDR1 reads SNHLY; CDR2 reads FYNNEI. The CDR3 here is CATEVRDNEQFF. CDR3 DNA: TGTGCCACCGAGGTAAGGGACAATGAGCAGTTCTTC.

The chain links TRBV5-6 to TRBJ2-1; 12 nucleotides agree with TRBD2. The CDR3 has 16 residues. Per the germline V gene, CDR1 is SGHDT and CDR2 is YYEEEE. V lost 2 bases, J lost 4 bases, and 4 bases stayed unmatched. In nucleotides, the CDR3 is TGTGCCAGCAGCTTATACGGGACTAGCGGGTACAATGAGCAGTTCTTC. This codes for CASSLYGTSGYNEQFF.

The gene calls are TRBV7-2 and TRBJ2-1, with 11 bases identical to TRBD2. The length of the CDR3 is 15 residues. In germline, CDR1 is SGHTA, CDR2 FQGNSA. Trimming took 2 bases from V and 6 from J; bases not matched to a gene: 3. The CDR3 is CASSLNSGRGNEQFF. The CDR3 coding sequence is TGTGCCAGCAGCTTAAATAGCGGGAGGGGCAATGAGCAGTTCTTC.

The J gene is TRBJ1-2, the V gene TRBV20-1; D unresolved. The CDR3 is 10 residues long. Per the germline V gene, CDR1 is DFQATT and CDR2 is SNEGSKA (reference sequence). Trimming shortened V by 0 bases and J by 8 bases, and 4 bases separated the two germline ends. In DNA, the CDR3 is TGCAGTGCTAGAGATGTGGGCTACACCTTC. Amino acids: CSARDVGYTF.

This sequence joins TRBV19 and TRBJ1-5, with D maybe TRBD1 (6 bases). The CDR3 is 14 amino acids. Per the germline V gene, CDR1 is LNHDA and CDR2 is SQIVND (reference sequence). Trimming left V 3 bases short and J 2 bases short, with 8 bases between. In nucleotides, the CDR3 is TGTGCCAGTAGTATGGCAGGGGGCAATCAGCCCCAGCATTTT. Translation gives CASSMAGGNQPQHF.